Each of the 32 T cell receptor beta chains below was sequenced from the same sample in a study of shared clonotypes between healthy human individuals. TCRdb keeps only in-frame clones here, not all; method: immunoSEQ multiplex PCR. The table shows about 1.1 million clones, with around 82% occurring only once. The sample comprised memory CD4+ T cells from PBMCs. The subset is: CD45RA-negative fraction. The origin of the receptors is a man between 18 and 35 years old in good health. Some clones in this sample may be carry-over from other donors' samples.

Only one count was recorded for this clone. The V and J genes are TRBV29-1 and TRBJ2-3, with D possibly matching TRBD2 (6 bases). The CDR3 is 15 amino acids. V gave up 6 bases and J gave up 1 base, with 17 bases separating them. Germline CDR1 is SQVTM and CDR2 is ANQGSEA. The CDR3 sequence is CSVAKEGLGTDTQYF. The DNA for the CDR3 is TGCAGCGTAGCTAAGGAGGGTCTGGGCACAGATACGCAGTATTTT.

This chain connects TRBV7-9 to TRBJ2-7, with 7 bases matching TRBD2. Germline CDR1 reads SEHNR; CDR2 reads FQNEAQ (reference sequence). J lost 3 bases, V lost 4 bases, and 9 bases had no gene match. The CDR3 sequence is 15 residues long. As DNA, the CDR3 is TGTGCCAGCAGCTCCCTCCGGGAGGAGAGCTACGAGCAGTACTTC. It translates to CASSSLREESYEQYF.

Of note for this clone: It is likely a read error: a sequence one base away is far more abundant. The chain employs TRBV29-1 and TRBJ2-1, with D uncertain. The CDR3 totals 14 residues. V lost 6 bases to trimming and J lost 5 bases, with 17 bases between them. In germline, CDR1 is SQVTM, CDR2 ANQGSEA. The CDR3 region is CSVVEVIYDNEQFF. The DNA for the CDR3 is TGCAGCGTGGTGGAAGTTATCTACGACAATGAGCAGTTCTTC.

The chain has TRBV28 and TRBJ2-2, with 10 positions matching TRBD2. The trim removed 6 bases at V and 5 bases at J, leaving 12 bases unmatched. CDR3 length equals 17 residues. CDR1 is MDHEN and CDR2 is SYDVKM in the germline V gene. The CDR3 nucleotides are TGTGCCAGCAGCGTTCCGGCTAGCGGGAGTGGTACCGGGGAGCTGTTTTTT. Translating it yields CASSVPASGSGTGELFF.

The chain is built from TRBV7-2 and TRBJ2-3, with D tentatively TRBD2 (6 bases). Looked up from germline, CDR1 is SGHTA and CDR2 is FQGNSA. The CDR3 runs to 14 residues. The V gene lost 5 bases and the J gene lost 0 bases, with 9 bases spanning the gap. CDR3 in amino acids: CASSTTSSTDTQYF. CDR3 DNA: TGTGCCAGCAGCACGACTAGTAGCACAGATACGCAGTATTTT.

The chain recombines TRBV5-1 with TRBJ1-2; possible D gene TRBD1, 6 bases. The CDR3 is 14 residues long. The germline V gene has CDR1 SGHRS and CDR2 YFSETQ. The V end lost 5 bases, the J end lost 0 bases, and 11 bases lay between the germline ends. The chain's CDR3 is CASRSGATNYGYTF. For the CDR3, the DNA is TGCGCCAGCAGATCAGGGGCCACTAACTATGGCTACACCTTC.

V is TRBV6-1 and J is TRBJ1-3; D gene ambiguous. The CDR3 length is 16 residues. V was clipped by 0 bases and J by 0 bases, with 9 bases between them. Germline loops: CDR1 MNHNS, CDR2 SASEGT. CDR3 residues: CASSEAMASSGNTIYF. DNA of the CDR3: TGTGCCAGCAGTGAAGCTATGGCTAGCTCTGGAAACACCATATATTTT.

The V call is TRBV9, the J call TRBJ2-1; D may be TRBD2 (6 bases). The germline V gene encodes CDR1 SGDLS and CDR2 YYNGEE. V was trimmed by 0 bases and J by 8 bases, leaving 15 bases between them. The CDR3 extends over 15 amino acids. CDR3 in DNA: TGTGCCAGCAGCGTAGGACGGGACTGGGGCTATGAGCAGTTCTTC. Residues: CASSVGRDWGYEQFF.

On this clone itself: Sequence at one end of the junction differs from germline and may be a read error. This chain joins TRBV30 and TRBJ1-1; D ambiguous. This CDR3 has 11 amino acids. Germline loops: CDR1 GTSNPN, CDR2 SVGIG (reference sequence). In DNA, the CDR3 is TGTGCCTGGAGTCGCCAGTGGGAAGCTTCCTTT. Its translation is CAWSRQWEASF.

The J gene is TRBJ1-2, the V gene TRBV27, with TRBD1 matching 9 bases. This CDR3 region has 15 residues. The J segment lost 3 bases and the V segment lost 0 bases, leaving 2 bases of the junction unmatched. Germline-derived CDR1 and CDR2 are MNHEY and SMNVEV (reference sequence). CDR3 amino acids: CASSLSGQGDYGYTF. The DNA for the CDR3 is TGTGCCAGCAGTTTATCGGGACAGGGCGACTATGGCTACACCTTC.

A word on this clone: This sequence may be a read error, since a much larger clone differs from it by one base. V and J are TRBV9 and TRBJ2-2; D ambiguous. CDR3 length equals 14 residues. V lost 2 bases to trimming and J lost 1 base, with 6 bases between them. Germline values: CDR1 SGDLS, CDR2 YYNGEE. The CDR3 region is CASSVRQNTGELFF. The CDR3 coding sequence is TGTGCCAGCAGCGTGAGGCAGAACACCGGGGAGCTGTTTTTT. Using reference TRBV9 and TRBJ2-2 for the parts outside the CDR3, the full variable domain is DSGVTQTPKHLITATGQRVTLRCSPRSGDLSVYWYQQSLDQGLQFLIQYYNGEERAKGNILERFSAQQFPDLHSELNLSSLELGDSALYFCASSVRQNTGELFFGEGSRLTVL.

The J gene is TRBJ2-7, the V gene TRBV5-1; possibly TRBD2 for D (5 bases). Trimming stripped 4 bases from V and 5 bases from J, with 13 bases between. CDR1 is SGHRS and CDR2 is YFSETQ in the germline V gene. The CDR3 spans 13 residues. CDR3 nucleotide sequence: TGCGCCAGCAGCCCCGGGAAGGGCCACGAGCAGTACTTC. Translation: CASSPGKGHEQYF.

The chain employs TRBV9 and TRBJ1-2; D may be TRBD1 (5 bases). The V and J ends lost 7 bases and 4 bases respectively, with 8 bases between them. CDR3 size: 11 residues. Germline V lookup: CDR1 SGDLS, CDR2 YYNGEE. The CDR3 loop reads CASGDFYGYTF. The CDR3 DNA follows: TGTGCCAGCGGGGACTTCTATGGCTACACCTTC.

The chain couples TRBV18 to TRBJ1-1, with D possibly being TRBD1 (5 bases). Germline CDR1 reads KGHSH; CDR2 reads LQKENI. The V gene lost 5 bases and the J gene lost 1 base, with 11 bases spanning the gap. This CDR3 is 14 amino acids long. This CDR3 reads CASSTDIANTEAFF. The DNA for the CDR3 is TGTGCCAGCTCAACGGACATAGCGAACACTGAAGCTTTCTTT.

V gene TRBV6-5 combines with J gene TRBJ1-1; the D is unclear. CDR1 is MNHEY, CDR2 SVGAGI, per germline. Trimming stripped 0 bases from V and 4 bases from J, with 6 bases between. The CDR3 covers 13 residues. The CDR3 region is CASSYSHRTEAFF. The CDR3 DNA reads TGTGCCAGCAGTTACTCCCACCGCACTGAAGCTTTCTTT.

This clone was found many times. The identical CDR3 is also encoded by other nucleotide sequences in the sample. The rearrangement links TRBV6-5 to TRBJ1-1; 8 nucleotides agree with TRBD1. CDR1 is MNHEY and CDR2 is SVGAGI in the germline V gene. This CDR3 spans 12 amino acids. V lost 4 bases, J lost 7 bases, and 2 bases stayed unmatched. DNA for the CDR3: TGTGCCAGCAGTTCCAGGGGGCGTGAAGCTTTCTTT. Its protein is CASSSRGREAFF.

The V and J genes are TRBV7-9 and TRBJ2-7, with 9 bases lining up with TRBD1. CDR3 length: 16 residues. Looked up from germline, CDR1 is SEHNR and CDR2 is FQNEAQ (reference sequence). V lost 1 base and J lost 3; bases outside the gene matches: 7. This CDR3 reads CASSLGAGQGGYEQYF. The CDR3 DNA reads as TGTGCCAGCAGCTTAGGAGCGGGACAGGGTGGCTACGAGCAGTACTTC.

The V gene is TRBV15, the J gene TRBJ1-1; D remains ambiguous. Looked up from germline, CDR1 is LNHNV and CDR2 is YYDKDF (reference sequence). The CDR3 has 14 amino acids. V shed 1 base and J shed 5 bases, with 11 bases lying between them. CDR3 DNA: TGTGCCACCAGCAGAGTCGCGGGTTCGACTGAAGCTTTCTTT. As protein: CATSRVAGSTEAFF.

DNA of the CDR3: TGTGCCAGCCTCGATGCGTCTAACTATGGCTACACCTTC. Its protein is CASLDASNYGYTF. The chain links TRBV7-9 to TRBJ1-2; D gene unclear. The V gene lost 8 bases and the J gene lost 0 bases, with 10 bases spanning the gap. Germline loops: CDR1 SEHNR, CDR2 FQNEAQ (reference sequence). The CDR3 is 13 amino acids. Based on the CDR3 plus reference TRBV7-9 and TRBJ1-2, the full variable domain is DTGVSQNPRHKITKRGQNVTFRCDPISEHNRLYWYRQTLGQGPEFLTYFQNEAQLEKSRLLSDRFSAERPKGSFSTLEIQRTEQGDSAMYLCASLDASNYGYTFGSGTRLTVV.

This clone has only a few counts. The chain has TRBV19 and TRBJ1-1; 10 positions agree with TRBD1. V shed 3 bases, J shed 5 bases, and the junction held 3 bases outside the gene matches. The germline gives CDR1 LNHDA, CDR2 SQIVND (reference sequence). The CDR3 totals 14 residues. The CDR3 reads CASSMDRGWTEAFF. The CDR3 DNA is TGTGCCAGTAGTATGGACAGGGGGTGGACTGAAGCTTTCTTT. Full variable domain (remainder filled in from reference TRBV19 and TRBJ1-1): DGGITQSPKYLFRKEGQNVTLSCEQNLNHDAMYWYRQDPGQGLRLIYYSQIVNDFQKGDIAEGYSVSREKKESFPLTVTSAQKNPTAFYLCASSMDRGWTEAFFGQGTRLTVV.

CDR3 residues: CASSWDTPYEQYF. The CDR3 nucleotides are TGTGCCAGCAGCTGGGACACCCCCTACGAGCAGTACTTC. The chain combines TRBV6-1 with TRBJ2-5; D is possibly TRBD1 (6 bases). The tail of the sequence fits TRBJ2-7 better, so the J call may be wrong. The CDR3 consists of 13 residues. Germline V CDR1 and CDR2: MNHNS, SASEGT.

The chain carries TRBV7-2 and TRBJ2-1; 9 nucleotides match TRBD1. The germline V gene has CDR1 SGHTA and CDR2 FQGNSA. The trim removed 1 base at V and 4 bases at J, leaving 5 bases unmatched. This CDR3 spans 16 amino acids. The CDR3 nucleotides read TGTGCCAGCAGCTTAGGGGGGGGACAGGGATACAATGAGCAGTTCTTC. Protein sequence: CASSLGGGQGYNEQFF.

The CDR3 reads CASSLRAGANTGELFF. DNA of the CDR3: TGCGCCAGCAGCCTAAGAGCGGGAGCGAACACCGGGGAGCTGTTTTTT. The rearrangement uses TRBV4-1 and TRBJ2-2, with 8 positions matching TRBD2. Germline values: CDR1 MGHRA, CDR2 YSYEKL. The CDR3 runs 16 residues. Losses at the gene ends were 4 bases for V and 0 bases for J; bases not matched to a gene: 4.

Here the CDR3 reads CASSSARRANYEQYF. The CDR3 nucleotides are TGTGCCAGCAGTTCTGCAAGGAGAGCCAACTACGAGCAGTACTTC. This rearrangement joins TRBV28 to TRBJ2-7; D gene uncertain. Germline CDR1 reads MDHEN; CDR2 reads SYDVKM. V lost 4 bases to trimming and J lost 3 bases, with 16 bases between them. The CDR3 consists of 15 residues.

Worth noting for this clone: At the DNA level, this CDR3 is encoded by other sequences in the same sample as well. The V and J genes are TRBV28 and TRBJ1-2, with TRBD1 as a possible D gene (6 bases). Germline V gene sequence: CDR1 MDHEN, CDR2 SYDVKM. Trimming pared 5 bases from V and 4 bases from J, leaving 11 bases between. The CDR3 has 13 residues. In DNA form, the CDR3 reads TGTGCCAGCAGTCTCCTACAGGGCTATGGCTACACCTTC. Translating it yields CASSLLQGYGYTF.

The genes are TRBV28 and TRBJ2-6, with D perhaps TRBD1 or TRBD2 (5 bases each). Trimming cost V 9 bases and J 0 bases, with 21 bases left between them. CDR3 length equals 18 residues. The germline V gene has CDR1 MDHEN and CDR2 SYDVKM. DNA of the CDR3: TGTGCCAGTACCGGGACGAGATTTACTCGCTCTGGGGCCAACGTCCTGACTTTC. This sequence encodes CASTGTRFTRSGANVLTF. The whole variable domain, remainder taken from reference TRBV28 and TRBJ2-6, is DVKVTQSSRYLVKRTGEKVFLECVQDMDHENMFWYRQDPGLGLRLIYFSYDVKMKEKGDIPEGYSVSREKKERFSLILESASTNQTSMYLCASTGTRFTRSGANVLTFGAGSRLTVL.

This chain uses TRBV7-9 with TRBJ1-1, with D uncertain. CDR3 length equals 12 residues. The V and J ends lost 5 bases and 8 bases respectively, with 12 bases between them. Germline lookup yields CDR1 SEHNR and CDR2 FQNEAQ (reference sequence). CDR3 protein: CASSPKALEAFF. The DNA for the CDR3 is TGTGCCAGCAGCCCCAAGGCATTGGAAGCTTTCTTT.

This clone was counted a single time. This chain uses TRBV7-2 with TRBJ2-7; TRBD2 is a possible D gene (6 bases). The length of the CDR3 is 17 residues. Germline V gives CDR1 SGHTA, CDR2 FQGNSA. Trimming took 2 bases from V and 0 from J, leaving 17 bases between them. CDR3: CASSLRIGRGISYEQYF. For the CDR3, the DNA is TGTGCCAGCAGCTTAAGAATCGGACGCGGGATCTCCTACGAGCAGTACTTC.

The CDR3 region is CASSVKGFYGYTF. CDR3 sequence (DNA): TGTGCCAGCAGTGTAAAAGGGTTTTATGGCTACACCTTC. The rearrangement uses TRBV28 and TRBJ1-2; D ambiguous. Germline V gives CDR1 MDHEN, CDR2 SYDVKM. Trimming pared 5 bases from V and 5 bases from J, leaving 12 bases between. This CDR3 has 13 residues.

V usage is TRBV28 and J usage is TRBJ2-3; 8 bases align to TRBD1. With V trimmed by 5 bases and J by 1 base, 11 bases remained unmatched. From germline, CDR1 is MDHEN and CDR2 SYDVKM. CDR3 size: 17 residues. CDR3 bases: TGTGCCAGCAGTCGAACCCAGGGGGCTCGAGGCACAGATACGCAGTATTTT. Translated: CASSRTQGARGTDTQYF.

This chain uses TRBV7-8 with TRBJ2-5, with 7 bases fitting TRBD2. In germline, CDR1 is SGHVS, CDR2 FQNEAQ. The CDR3 consists of 15 residues. The V and J ends lost 5 bases and 4 bases, in that order; junction bases with no gene match: 10. CDR3 nucleotides: TGTGCCAGCAGCCCCGGACTAGTCGGGGGAGAGACCCAGTACTTC. Amino acid sequence: CASSPGLVGGETQYF. The variable domain in full, with the rest retrieved from reference TRBV7-8 and TRBJ2-5, is GAGVSQSPRYKVAKRGQDVALRCDPISGHVSLFWYQQALGQGPEFLTYFQNEAQLDKSGLPSDRFFAERPEGSVSTLKIQRTQQEDSAVYLCASSPGLVGGETQYFGPGTRLLVL.

The V call is TRBV27, the J call TRBJ1-5; D uncertain. CDR1 is MNHEY and CDR2 is SMNVEV in the germline V gene (reference sequence). V lost 4 bases to trimming and J lost 9 bases, with 16 bases between them. The CDR3 totals 14 residues. The chain's CDR3 is CASSSKDRGWPQHF. The CDR3 bases are TGTGCCAGCAGTTCAAAGGACCGGGGTTGGCCCCAGCATTTT.